A single sample is the source of the 10 T cell receptor beta chains below, sequenced in a study of CD8 T cells in Susac syndrome. RNA in amounts of about 0.45 to 1 ug was reverse transcribed with random hexamers. TCRdb analysed the immunoSEQ multiplex PCR reads with MiXCR anew, one entry per CDR3 protein. The data hold approximately 46,000 distinct CDR3 sequences, with about 92% observed a single time. Sequencing was done on a sample of CD8+ T cells from PBMCs. The receptors here all came from a human donor in good health.

The gene calls are TRBV19 and TRBJ2-1, with 8 bases aligning to TRBD2. CDR1 is LNHDA, CDR2 SQIVND, per germline (reference sequence). This CDR3 spans 16 amino acids. J gave up 5 bases and V 0 bases, and 6 bases lay outside the gene matches. The CDR3 DNA reads as TGTGCCAGTAGTATAGACCGGGAGGGCCTCGACAATGAGCAGTTCTTC. Its protein product is CASSIDREGLDNEQFF.

The chain employs TRBV7-9 and TRBJ1-2; D is uncertain. The CDR3 length is 16 residues. Trimming took 6 bases from V and 0 from J, leaving 17 bases between them. Germline V gene lookup returns CDR1 SEHNR and CDR2 FQNEAQ (reference sequence). CDR3 in amino acids: CASSLIGTSANYGYTF. The CDR3, as DNA: TGTGCCAGCAGTCTTATCGGTACCTCAGCTAACTATGGCTACACCTTC.

The chain employs TRBV2 and TRBJ1-1; TRBD1 matches at 7 bases. The trim removed 6 bases at V and 1 base at J, leaving 5 bases unmatched. The germline V gene has CDR1 SNHLY and CDR2 FYNNEI. This CDR3 is 14 amino acids long. The CDR3 nucleotides are TGTGCCAGCAGCGGGGGACAGAAGAACACTGAAGCTTTCTTT. Translated: CASSGGQKNTEAFF. The whole variable domain, remainder taken from reference TRBV2 and TRBJ1-1, is EPEVTQTPSHQVTQMGQEVILRCVPISNHLYFYWYRQILGQKVEFLVSFYNNEISEKSEIFDDQFSVERPDGSNFTLKIRSTKLEDSAMYFCASSGGQKNTEAFFGQGTRLTVV.

This chain joins TRBV20-1 and TRBJ2-7; 12 bases are shared with TRBD2. Germline CDR1 is DFQATT and CDR2 is SNEGSKA (reference sequence). Trimming took 2 bases from V and 3 from J; bases not matched to a gene: 5. The CDR3 has 15 residues. In DNA, the CDR3 is TGCAGTGCTAGACCGCGACTAGCGGGAGTCTACGAGCAGTACTTC. Protein product: CSARPRLAGVYEQYF.

The rearrangement joins TRBV30 to TRBJ2-7; no definite D call. Germline V CDR1 and CDR2: GTSNPN, SVGIG (reference sequence). V lost 2 bases to trimming and J lost 7 bases, with 9 bases between them. The CDR3 covers 11 residues. CDR3 nucleotide sequence: TGTGCCTGGAGTTACGCCGTGGAGCAGTACTTC. Translated: CAWSYAVEQYF. The entire variable domain, with the rest obtained from reference TRBV30 and TRBJ2-7, is as follows: SQTIHQWPATLVQPVGSPLSLECTVEGTSNPNLYWYRQAAGRGLQLLFYSVGIGQISSEVPQNLSASRPQDRQFILSSKKLLLSDSGFYLCAWSYAVEQYFGPGTRLTVT.

Concerning this clonotype itself: Its ends do not fully match the called genes, so a read error is possible. This chain links TRBV20-1 with TRBJ2-7, with D tentatively TRBD2 (6 bases). Germline V gives CDR1 DFQATT, CDR2 SNEGSKA (reference sequence). This CDR3 spans 13 amino acids. DNA of the CDR3: TGCAGTGTTAGAGGGCCAGGGACTCACGAGCAGTACTTC. Translated, it gives CSVRGPGTHEQYF.

V usage is TRBV7-6 and J usage is TRBJ2-1; TRBD1 agrees at 7 bases. J gave up 0 bases and V 2 bases, and 13 bases lay outside the gene matches. CDR3 length equals 19 residues. Germline V gene sequence: CDR1 SGHVS, CDR2 FNYEAQ. CDR3 loop: CASSLRRDSLLSSYNEQFF. CDR3 in DNA: TGTGCCAGCAGCTTACGCCGGGACAGTTTGTTGAGCTCCTACAATGAGCAGTTCTTC.

For this clonotype: It is likely a read error, because the conserved phenylalanine at the end of the CDR3 is missing. The chain links TRBV2 to TRBJ2-1; tentatively, D is TRBD1 or TRBD2 (5 bases each). The CDR3 has 14 residues. Germline CDR1 reads SNHLY; CDR2 reads FYNNEI. V was trimmed by 3 bases and J by 9 bases, leaving 15 bases between them. The CDR3 bases are TGTGCCAGCAGTGAGGAAGGCAGGGAGACTGAGCAGTTCTCC. Its translation: CASSEEGRETEQFS.

The rearrangement uses TRBV6-6 and TRBJ2-1; weak D call: TRBD1 (7 bases). V lost 2 bases to trimming and J lost 5 bases, with 10 bases between them. This CDR3 is built from 14 residues. Per germline, CDR1 MNHNY and CDR2 SVGAGI (reference sequence). In DNA form, the CDR3 reads TGTGCCAGCAGTTACCAGGGGGGCGACAATGAGCAGTTCTTC. Its protein product is CASSYQGGDNEQFF.

This clonotype was seen a single time. The chain is built from TRBV7-9 and TRBJ1-3; D perhaps matches TRBD1 (6 bases). V lost 5 bases and J lost 6, with 14 bases in between. This CDR3 is 14 amino acids long. Germline CDR1 is SEHNR and CDR2 is FQNEAQ (reference sequence). CDR3 residues: CASSHRDRTNTIYF. The CDR3, as DNA: TGTGCCAGCAGCCACCGCGACAGGACAAACACCATATATTTT.